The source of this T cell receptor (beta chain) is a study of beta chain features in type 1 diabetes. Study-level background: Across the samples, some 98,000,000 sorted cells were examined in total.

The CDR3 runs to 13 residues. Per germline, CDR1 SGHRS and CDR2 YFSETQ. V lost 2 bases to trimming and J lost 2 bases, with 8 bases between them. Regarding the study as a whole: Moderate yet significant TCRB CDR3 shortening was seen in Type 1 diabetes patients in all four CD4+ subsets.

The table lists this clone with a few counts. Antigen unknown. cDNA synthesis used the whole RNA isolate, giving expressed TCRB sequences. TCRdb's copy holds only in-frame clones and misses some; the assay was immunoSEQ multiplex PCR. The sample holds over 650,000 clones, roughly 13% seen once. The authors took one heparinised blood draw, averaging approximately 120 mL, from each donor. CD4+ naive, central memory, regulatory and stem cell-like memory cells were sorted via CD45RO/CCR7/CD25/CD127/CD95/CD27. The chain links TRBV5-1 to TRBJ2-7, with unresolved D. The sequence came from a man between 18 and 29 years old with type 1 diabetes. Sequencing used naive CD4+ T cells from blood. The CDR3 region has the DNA TGCGCCAGCAGCTTTCCCCTTCCCTACGAGCAGTACTTC. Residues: CASSFPLPYEQYF.